This T cell receptor beta chain stems from a study of somatic mutations in cytotoxic T cells in rheumatoid arthritis. General observations from the study: The slight TRBV07 underrepresentation in rheumatoid arthritis patients received no adjustment for multiple comparisons. CD8+ clonality rose with age in rheumatoid arthritis patients, not healthy controls.

Per germline, CDR1 SQVTM and CDR2 ANQGSEA. This CDR3 has 15 amino acids. Trimming removed 1 base at V and 15 bases at J, with 22 bases between. About this clone itself: Its target is unknown.

CD4+ and CD8+ cells were isolated by positive magnetic bead selection, with purity checked by flow cytometry. The method was immunoSEQ multiplex PCR; TCRdb's version includes in-frame clones alone and lacks a portion of them. The sample lists tens of thousands of clones; about 84% were seen once. This clonotype originated in a man between 40 and 49 years old in good health. The chain combines TRBV29-1 with TRBJ1-6; D not resolved. Sequencing input: CD8+ T cells sorted from blood. CDR3 loop: CSVEVSGPPKVVLHF. CDR3 DNA sequence: TGCAGCGTTGAAGTTAGCGGCCCGCCAAAGGTAGTCCTCCACTTT.